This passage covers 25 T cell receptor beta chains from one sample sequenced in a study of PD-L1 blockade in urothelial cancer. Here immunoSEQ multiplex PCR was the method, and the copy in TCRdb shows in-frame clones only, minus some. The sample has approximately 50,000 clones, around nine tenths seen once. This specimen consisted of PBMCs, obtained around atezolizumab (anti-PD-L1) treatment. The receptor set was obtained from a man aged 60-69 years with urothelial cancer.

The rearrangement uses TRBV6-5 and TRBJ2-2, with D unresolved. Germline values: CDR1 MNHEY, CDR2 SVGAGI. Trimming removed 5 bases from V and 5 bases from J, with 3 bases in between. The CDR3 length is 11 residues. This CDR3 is CASSRTGELFF. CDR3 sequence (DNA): TGTGCCAGCAGTCGGACCGGGGAGCTGTTTTTT.

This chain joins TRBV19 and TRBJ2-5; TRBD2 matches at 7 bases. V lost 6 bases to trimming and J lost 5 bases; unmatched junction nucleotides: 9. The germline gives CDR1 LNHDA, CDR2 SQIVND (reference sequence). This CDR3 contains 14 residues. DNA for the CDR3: TGTGCCAGTAGCGGTAGCGGGCCGGGGGAGACCCAGTACTTC. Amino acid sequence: CASSGSGPGETQYF.

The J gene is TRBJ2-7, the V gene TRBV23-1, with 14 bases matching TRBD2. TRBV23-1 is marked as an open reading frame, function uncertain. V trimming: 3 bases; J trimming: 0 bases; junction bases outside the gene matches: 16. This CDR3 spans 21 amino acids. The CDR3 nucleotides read TGCGCCAGCAGTCAGTCGGTCCGGGACAGGGGACTAGCGGGGGCCTCCTACGAGCAGTACTTC. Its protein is CASSQSVRDRGLAGASYEQYF.

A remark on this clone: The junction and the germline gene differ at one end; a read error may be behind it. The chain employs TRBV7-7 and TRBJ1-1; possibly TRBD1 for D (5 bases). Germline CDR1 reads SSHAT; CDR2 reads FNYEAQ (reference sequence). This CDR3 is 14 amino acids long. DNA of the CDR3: TGTGCTAGCAGCCAGGGCCCGGGAGACACTGAAGCTTTCTTT. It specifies CASSQGPGDTEAFF.

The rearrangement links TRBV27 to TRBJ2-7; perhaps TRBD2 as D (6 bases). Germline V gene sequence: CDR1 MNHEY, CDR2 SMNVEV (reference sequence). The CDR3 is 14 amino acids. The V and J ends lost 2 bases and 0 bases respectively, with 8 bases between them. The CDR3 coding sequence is TGTGCCAGCAGTTTACGGGGGATCTCCTACGAGCAGTACTTC. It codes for CASSLRGISYEQYF.

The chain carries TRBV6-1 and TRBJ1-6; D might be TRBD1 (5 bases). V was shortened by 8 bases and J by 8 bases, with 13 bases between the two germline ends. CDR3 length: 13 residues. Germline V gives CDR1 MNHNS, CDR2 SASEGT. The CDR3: CASDRGEYSPLHF. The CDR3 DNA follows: TGTGCCAGCGACCGGGGGGAGTATTCACCCCTCCACTTT.

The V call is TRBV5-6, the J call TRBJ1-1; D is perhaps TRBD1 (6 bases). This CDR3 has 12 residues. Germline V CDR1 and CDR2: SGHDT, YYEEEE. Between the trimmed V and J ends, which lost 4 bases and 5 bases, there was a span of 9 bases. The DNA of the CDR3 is TGTGCCAGCAGCCCCGGGACAACTGAAGCTTTCTTT. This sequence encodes CASSPGTTEAFF.

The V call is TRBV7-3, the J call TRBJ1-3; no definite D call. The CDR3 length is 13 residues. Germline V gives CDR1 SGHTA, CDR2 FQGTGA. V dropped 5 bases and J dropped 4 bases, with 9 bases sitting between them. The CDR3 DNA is TGTGCCAGCAGCCCTCCAGTCGGAAACACCATATATTTT. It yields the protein CASSPPVGNTIYF. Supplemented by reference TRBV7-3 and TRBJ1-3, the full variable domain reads GAGVSQTPSNKVTEKGKYVELRCDPISGHTALYWYRQSLGQGPEFLIYFQGTGAADDSGLPNDRFFAVRPEGSVSTLKIQRTERGDSAVYLCASSPPVGNTIYFGEGSWLTVV.

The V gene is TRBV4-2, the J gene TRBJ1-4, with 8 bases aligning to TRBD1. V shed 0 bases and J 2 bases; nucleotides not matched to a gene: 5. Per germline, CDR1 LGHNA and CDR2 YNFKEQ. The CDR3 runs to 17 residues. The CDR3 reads CASSQEWQGATNEKLFF. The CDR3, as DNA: TGTGCCAGCAGCCAAGAATGGCAGGGGGCCACTAATGAAAAACTGTTTTTT.

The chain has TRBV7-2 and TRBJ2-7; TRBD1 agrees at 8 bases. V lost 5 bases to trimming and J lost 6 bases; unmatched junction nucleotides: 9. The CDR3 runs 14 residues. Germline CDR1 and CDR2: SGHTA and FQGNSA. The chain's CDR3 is CASSPRQGPAEQYF. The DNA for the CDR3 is TGTGCCAGCAGCCCACGACAGGGGCCGGCCGAGCAGTACTTC.

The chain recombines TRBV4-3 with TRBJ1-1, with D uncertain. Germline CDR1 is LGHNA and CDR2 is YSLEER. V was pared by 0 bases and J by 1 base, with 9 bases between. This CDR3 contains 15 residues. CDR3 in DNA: TGCGCCAGCAGCCAAGACCCGACGGGGAACACTGAAGCTTTCTTT. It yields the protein CASSQDPTGNTEAFF.

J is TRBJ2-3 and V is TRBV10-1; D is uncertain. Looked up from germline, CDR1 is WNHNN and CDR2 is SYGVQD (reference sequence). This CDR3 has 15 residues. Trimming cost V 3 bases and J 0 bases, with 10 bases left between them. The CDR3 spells CASSDSSLSTDTQYF. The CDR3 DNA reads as TGCGCCAGCAGTGATAGCAGCCTTAGCACAGATACGCAGTATTTT.

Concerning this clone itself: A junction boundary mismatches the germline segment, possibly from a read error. The CDR3 spells CASSYAQGCGNQPQHF. The CDR3 nucleotides read TGTGCTAGCAGCTATGCACAGGGGTGTGGCAATCAGCCCCAGCATTTT. The J gene is TRBJ1-5, the V gene TRBV7-7; the match to TRBD1 covers 7 bases. The germline gives CDR1 SSHAT, CDR2 FNYEAQ (reference sequence). The CDR3 is 16 residues long.

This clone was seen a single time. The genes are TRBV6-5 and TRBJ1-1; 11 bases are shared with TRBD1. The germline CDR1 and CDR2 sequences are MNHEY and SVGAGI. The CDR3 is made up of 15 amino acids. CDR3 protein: CASRGQGAGDTEAFF. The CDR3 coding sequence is TGTGCGAGCCGCGGACAGGGGGCAGGGGACACTGAAGCTTTCTTT.

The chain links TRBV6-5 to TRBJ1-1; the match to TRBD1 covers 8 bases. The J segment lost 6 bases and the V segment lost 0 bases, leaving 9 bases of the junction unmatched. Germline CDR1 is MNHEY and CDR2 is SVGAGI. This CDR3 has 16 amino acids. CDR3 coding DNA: TGTGCCAGCAGTTACTCGATAGGCAGGGGGCGGCCTGAAGCTTTCTTT. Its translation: CASSYSIGRGRPEAFF.

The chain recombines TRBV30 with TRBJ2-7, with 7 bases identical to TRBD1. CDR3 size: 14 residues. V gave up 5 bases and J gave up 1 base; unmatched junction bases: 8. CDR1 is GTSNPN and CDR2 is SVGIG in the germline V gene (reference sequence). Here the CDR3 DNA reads TGTGCCTGGGGTCCCGGGACAGTATCCTACGAGCAGTACTTC. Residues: CAWGPGTVSYEQYF.

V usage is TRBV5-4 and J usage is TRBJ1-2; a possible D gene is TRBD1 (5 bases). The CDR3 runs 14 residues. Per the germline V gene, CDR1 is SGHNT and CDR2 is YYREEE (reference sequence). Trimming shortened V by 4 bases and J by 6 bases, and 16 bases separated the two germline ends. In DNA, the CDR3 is TGTGCCAGCAGCCTGGAGGGGAGGGACCATGGCTACACCTTC. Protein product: CASSLEGRDHGYTF.

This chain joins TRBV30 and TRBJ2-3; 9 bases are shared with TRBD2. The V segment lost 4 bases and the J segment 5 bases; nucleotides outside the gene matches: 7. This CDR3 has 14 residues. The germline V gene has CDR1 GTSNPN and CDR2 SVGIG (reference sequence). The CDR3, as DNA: TGTGCCTGGAACAGCGGGGGGTTTGGAGATACGCAGTATTTT. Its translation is CAWNSGGFGDTQYF.

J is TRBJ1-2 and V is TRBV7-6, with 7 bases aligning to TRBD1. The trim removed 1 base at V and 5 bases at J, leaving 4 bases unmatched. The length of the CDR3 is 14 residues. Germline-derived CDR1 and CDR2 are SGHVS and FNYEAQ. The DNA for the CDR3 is TGTGCCAGCAGCTTAGACAGGGGAGGTTATGGCTACACCTTC. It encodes CASSLDRGGYGYTF.

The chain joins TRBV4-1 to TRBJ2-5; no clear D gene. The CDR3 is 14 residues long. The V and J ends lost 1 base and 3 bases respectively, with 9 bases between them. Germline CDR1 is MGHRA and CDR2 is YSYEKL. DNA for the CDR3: TGCGCCAGCAGCCAAGGAGGCGGTGAAGAGACCCAGTACTTC. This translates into CASSQGGGEETQYF.

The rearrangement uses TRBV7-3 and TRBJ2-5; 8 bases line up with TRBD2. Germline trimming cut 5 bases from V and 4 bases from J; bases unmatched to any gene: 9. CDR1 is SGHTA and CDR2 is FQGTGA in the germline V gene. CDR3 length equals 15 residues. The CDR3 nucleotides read TGTGCCAGCAGCCCCCGGGGGGGCGTCACAGAGACCCAGTACTTC. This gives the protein CASSPRGGVTETQYF.

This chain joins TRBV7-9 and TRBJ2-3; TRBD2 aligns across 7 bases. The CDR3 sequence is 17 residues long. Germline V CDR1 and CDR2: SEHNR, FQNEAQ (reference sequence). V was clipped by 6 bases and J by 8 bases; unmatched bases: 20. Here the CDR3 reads CASRKAPLGLPSGTQYF. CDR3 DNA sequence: TGTGCCAGCAGAAAGGCCCCCCTGGGACTACCTTCGGGTACGCAGTATTTT.

CDR3 DNA: TGTGCCAGCACCCCCGGCGGGGGGGCAGGCGGGGAGCTGTTTTTT. It specifies CASTPGGGAGGELFF. This chain joins TRBV11-2 and TRBJ2-2; 9 nucleotides agree with TRBD2. V dropped 7 bases and J dropped 7; count of bases not matched to a gene: 10. The CDR3 is 15 residues long. Per the germline V gene, CDR1 is SGHAT and CDR2 is FQNNGV.

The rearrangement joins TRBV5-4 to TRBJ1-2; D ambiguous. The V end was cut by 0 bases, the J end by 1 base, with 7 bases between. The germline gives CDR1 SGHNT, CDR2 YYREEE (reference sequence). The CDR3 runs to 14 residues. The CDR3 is CASSLAGDNYGYTF. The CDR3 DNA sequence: TGTGCCAGCAGCTTGGCCGGGGATAACTATGGCTACACCTTC.

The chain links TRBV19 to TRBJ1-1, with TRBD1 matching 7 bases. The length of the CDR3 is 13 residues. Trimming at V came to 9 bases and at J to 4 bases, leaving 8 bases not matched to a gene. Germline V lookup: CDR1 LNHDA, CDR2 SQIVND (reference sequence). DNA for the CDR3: TGTGCCAGCAGAAAGAAGGGGGCCACTGAAGCTTTCTTT. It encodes CASRKKGATEAFF.